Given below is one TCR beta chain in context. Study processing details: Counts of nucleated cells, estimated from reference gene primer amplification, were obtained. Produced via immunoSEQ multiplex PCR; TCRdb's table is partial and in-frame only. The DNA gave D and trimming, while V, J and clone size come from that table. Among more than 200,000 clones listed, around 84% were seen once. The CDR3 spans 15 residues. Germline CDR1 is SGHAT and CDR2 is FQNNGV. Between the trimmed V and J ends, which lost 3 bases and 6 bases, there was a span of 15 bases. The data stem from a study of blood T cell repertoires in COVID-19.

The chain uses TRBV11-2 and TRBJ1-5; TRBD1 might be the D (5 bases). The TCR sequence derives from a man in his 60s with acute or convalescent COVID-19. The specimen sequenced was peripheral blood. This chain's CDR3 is CASSLGQDSGQPQHF. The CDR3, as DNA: TGTGCCAGCAGCTTGGGGCAGGATTCGGGTCAGCCCCAGCATTTT. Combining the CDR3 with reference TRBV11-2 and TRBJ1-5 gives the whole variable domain EAGVAQSPRYKIIEKRQSVAFWCNPISGHATLYWYQQILGQGPKLLIQFQNNGVVDDSQLPKDRFSAERLKGVDSTLKIQPAKLEDSAVYLCASSLGQDSGQPQHFGDGTRLSIL.